Each of the 4 T cell receptor beta chains below was sequenced from the same sample in a study of T cells in Graves' hyperthyroidism and ophthalmopathy. RNA transcripts yielded amplified TCR beta CDR3 regions. The HTBI primer set served for first-round RT-PCR of the TCR CDR3. Using its own MiXCR run on the multiplex PCR reads, TCRdb lists one record per CDR3 protein. The data show 620,000 or so distinct CDR3 sequences, about 14% seen once. The sequencing sample was made of blood. The source of these receptors is a woman between 50 and 59 years old with Graves' ophthalmopathy.

The J gene is TRBJ1-2, the V gene TRBV6-1; a possible D gene is TRBD1 (6 bases). V was clipped by 11 bases and J by 7 bases, with 17 bases between them. This CDR3 is built from 12 residues. The germline CDR1 and CDR2 sequences are MNHNS and SASEGT. CDR3 nucleotide sequence: TGTGCCCTTAGCGGGGGCGATGGTGGCTACACCTTC. Encoded protein: CALSGGDGGYTF.

The V call is TRBV14, the J call TRBJ2-1, with TRBD2 identical over 12 bases. The length of the CDR3 is 15 residues. In germline, CDR1 is SGHDN, CDR2 FVKESK. Trimming cost V 1 base and J 12 bases; bases outside gene matches: 7. The CDR3 reads CASSQAGLAGPGQFF. The DNA of the CDR3 is TGTGCCAGCAGCCAAGCCGGACTAGCGGGACCAGGGCAGTTCTTC.

V usage is TRBV2 and J usage is TRBJ2-3; the D gene is possibly TRBD2 (6 bases). The CDR3 length is 15 residues. Germline values: CDR1 SNHLY, CDR2 FYNNEI. V was shortened by 6 bases and J by 0 bases, with 13 bases between the two germline ends. CDR3 protein: CASSASGTSTDTQYF. DNA of the CDR3: TGTGCCAGCAGCGCCTCCGGGACTAGCACAGATACGCAGTATTTT.

This clonotype has ten or more counts. The chain has TRBV7-3 and TRBJ1-1, with D tentatively TRBD1 (5 bases). V was pared by 1 base and J by 1 base, with 13 bases between. Looked up from germline, CDR1 is SGHTA and CDR2 is FQGTGA. The CDR3 runs to 16 residues. CDR3 residues: CASSLKALTGNTEAFF. The CDR3 bases are TGTGCCAGCAGCTTAAAGGCCCTCACAGGGAACACTGAAGCTTTCTTT.